The rows below give T cell receptor beta chains drawn from one sample of a study of PD-L1 blockade in urothelial cancer. Assay used: immunoSEQ multiplex PCR; TCRdb lists only in-frame clones, some missing. Found here are around 32,000 clones, about 87% of them singletons; the top ten hold under 4.5%. The specimen was PBMCs, collected around atezolizumab (anti-PD-L1) treatment. These receptors all come from a man aged 45 to 65 with urothelial cancer. Both conserved end residues are trimmed from each CDR3. The D gene is left open where the match is weak.

d_gene: -; len: 14; v_gene: TRBV6-5; CDR3aa: ASSYSTVFSTDTQY
d_gene: TRBD1; len: 14; v_gene: TRBV9; CDR3aa: ASSVGGEGANYGYT
d_gene: -; len: 12; v_gene: TRBV9; CDR3aa: ASSEASGSYEQY
d_gene: TRBD1; len: 13; v_gene: TRBV28; CDR3aa: ASSADRDQGEKLF
d_gene: TRBD2; len: 12; v_gene: TRBV7-2; CDR3aa: ASSTLAGVETQY
d_gene: -; len: 12; v_gene: TRBV7-9; CDR3aa: ASSYFSVLETQY
d_gene: -; len: 13; v_gene: TRBV10-3; CDR3aa: AISRDSLPQETQY
d_gene: -; len: 13; v_gene: TRBV29-1; CDR3aa: SASDTLSGANVLT
d_gene: -; len: 13; v_gene: TRBV12-1; CDR3aa: ASSFDRARNQPQH
d_gene: -; len: 11; v_gene: TRBV10-3; CDR3aa: AIRDSSGNTIY
d_gene: TRBD1; len: 11; v_gene: TRBV30; CDR3aa: AWTDRGAGELF
d_gene: -; len: 15; v_gene: TRBV10-3; CDR3aa: AISLGPGHTNTGELF
d_gene: TRBD1; len: 13; v_gene: TRBV18; CDR3aa: ASSMDRGHGETQY
d_gene: TRBD2; len: 13; v_gene: TRBV14; CDR3aa: ASSPGTRIFEEQF
d_gene: -; len: 9; v_gene: TRBV20-1; CDR3aa: SGRGSYGYT
d_gene: TRBD1; len: 11; v_gene: TRBV27; CDR3aa: ASSYQGADIQY
d_gene: -; len: 13; v_gene: TRBV11-1; CDR3aa: ASSLNLSPDSPLH
d_gene: -; len: 13; v_gene: TRBV27; CDR3aa: ASRTPGSLNEKLF
d_gene: -; len: 13; v_gene: TRBV10-2; CDR3aa: ASSEYRVGTDTQY
d_gene: -; len: 12; v_gene: TRBV4-3; CDR3aa: ASSQPPGNTEAF
d_gene: TRBD2; len: 16; v_gene: TRBV5-1; CDR3aa: ASSPASGVDSSTDTQY
d_gene: -; len: 12; v_gene: TRBV6-5; CDR3aa: ASSWRASYNEQF
d_gene: -; len: 12; v_gene: TRBV6-5; CDR3aa: ASSPGLYMDGYT
d_gene: -; len: 12; v_gene: TRBV19; CDR3aa: ASSIKGSVGELF
d_gene: TRBD2; len: 18; v_gene: TRBV11-2; CDR3aa: ASSLEGLAGRPTSTDTQY
d_gene: TRBD1; len: 15; v_gene: TRBV6-1; CDR3aa: ASSALRTGGGYNEQF
d_gene: TRBD2; len: 14; v_gene: TRBV5-6; CDR3aa: ASSLETSVSRGELF
d_gene: TRBD1; len: 14; v_gene: TRBV12-5; CDR3aa: ASGHRQGEVNEKLF
d_gene: TRBD1; len: 13; v_gene: TRBV11-2; CDR3aa: ASSSRTGGQETQY
d_gene: TRBD2; len: 16; v_gene: TRBV13; CDR3aa: ASSLGPTSGWNTGELF
d_gene: -; len: 11; v_gene: TRBV6-5; CDR3aa: ASVQVSSYEQY
d_gene: TRBD1; len: 12; v_gene: TRBV9; CDR3aa: ASSLYSTGDGYT
d_gene: TRBD1; len: 13; v_gene: TRBV2; CDR3aa: ASRDPGQGARGYT
d_gene: TRBD1; len: 12; v_gene: TRBV11-3; CDR3aa: ASSLGQGSGELF
d_gene: TRBD2; len: 15; v_gene: TRBV25-1; CDR3aa: ASSESRRLAGADEQY
d_gene: TRBD2; len: 19; v_gene: TRBV18; CDR3aa: ASSPGTSGGPAPILYNEQF
d_gene: -; len: 12; v_gene: TRBV5-1; CDR3aa: ASSSGQRTDTQY
d_gene: TRBD2; len: 12; v_gene: TRBV28; CDR3aa: ASSLSGGSHEQY
d_gene: TRBD2; len: 13; v_gene: TRBV5-1; CDR3aa: ASSLRRENYNEQF
d_gene: TRBD1; len: 11; v_gene: TRBV18; CDR3aa: ASSRTGGTEAF
d_gene: TRBD2; len: 13; v_gene: TRBV6-5; CDR3aa: ASSLAGDFTDTQY
d_gene: -; len: 11; v_gene: TRBV2; CDR3aa: ASSEAQGYGYT
d_gene: TRBD1; len: 13; v_gene: TRBV2; CDR3aa: ASSSGGTGGSPLH
d_gene: TRBD1; len: 12; v_gene: TRBV6-1; CDR3aa: ASTWTGGASEAF
d_gene: -; len: 11; v_gene: TRBV15; CDR3aa: ATSSGAYNEQF
d_gene: TRBD1; len: 13; v_gene: TRBV7-6; CDR3aa: ASSPGTVVYNEQF
d_gene: TRBD2; len: 13; v_gene: TRBV6-4; CDR3aa: ASSDSRGGYNEQF
d_gene: TRBD2; len: 13; v_gene: TRBV7-2; CDR3aa: ASRPGTRGLGTQY
d_gene: -; len: 13; v_gene: TRBV11-2; CDR3aa: ASSLDRGHPYEQY